Presented here are 26 T cell receptor beta chains from one specimen sequenced in a study of cytomegalovirus exposure and HLA in healthy donors. The PCR ran on 60 Vbeta and 13 Jbeta primers. TCRdb's copy holds only in-frame clones and misses some; the assay was immunoSEQ multiplex PCR. The sample has 150,000 to 200,000 clones; over 9.5% are singletons. The sequenced sample consisted of PBMCs. The receptors come from a man aged 45-65 years in good health and CMV-seropositive.

The V call is TRBV5-1, the J call TRBJ2-1; 10 bases agree with TRBD2. Per the germline V gene, CDR1 is SGHRS and CDR2 is YFSETQ. The CDR3 length is 16 residues. Trimming took 3 bases from V and 0 from J; bases not matched to a gene: 3. The CDR3 DNA reads TGCGCCAGCAGCTCCGAGCGGGGGGGCTCCTACAATGAGCAGTTCTTC. Translating it yields CASSSERGGSYNEQFF.

This clone was seen a handful of times. The rearrangement links TRBV7-9 to TRBJ1-1; weak D call: TRBD1 (6 bases). Trimming removed 5 bases from V and 0 bases from J, with 22 bases in between. The CDR3 is 18 amino acids. Germline values: CDR1 SEHNR, CDR2 FQNEAQ (reference sequence). The CDR3 DNA reads as TGTGCCAGCAGCCCGCGAGGGGGAAACCGTAGATTGAACACTGAAGCTTTCTTT. This sequence encodes CASSPRGGNRRLNTEAFF.

The chain carries TRBV7-3 and TRBJ2-6; a possible D gene is TRBD2 (5 bases). The V gene lost 4 bases and the J gene lost 2 bases, with 18 bases spanning the gap. Germline values: CDR1 SGHTA, CDR2 FQGTGA. The CDR3 is made up of 18 amino acids. The CDR3 region is CASSYQTGLGAGANVLTF. Written as DNA, the CDR3 is TGTGCCAGCAGCTACCAGACGGGCCTCGGGGCTGGGGCCAACGTCCTGACTTTC.

This clone was seen a handful of times. The J gene is TRBJ1-5, the V gene TRBV19, with D perhaps matching TRBD1 (5 bases). Trimming took 6 bases from V and 0 from J, leaving 15 bases between them. CDR3 length: 16 residues. The germline V gene encodes CDR1 LNHDA and CDR2 SQIVND (reference sequence). CDR3 residues: CASREDQGYSNQPQHF. CDR3 sequence (DNA): TGTGCCAGTAGGGAAGATCAGGGATATAGCAATCAGCCCCAGCATTTT.

The table lists this clone with a few counts. This chain joins TRBV9 and TRBJ2-7; 8 bases match TRBD1. V was pared by 0 bases and J by 3 bases, with 2 bases of the junction left unmatched. The CDR3 runs to 14 residues. Germline CDR1 is SGDLS and CDR2 is YYNGEE. The CDR3 bases are TGTGCCAGCAGCGTAGCTACAGGGGGCTACGAGCAGTACTTC. Its translation: CASSVATGGYEQYF.

This clone appeared a few times. This chain connects TRBV7-9 to TRBJ2-7; a weak D match, TRBD1 (6 bases). Germline CDR1 SEHNR, CDR2 FQNEAQ (reference sequence). The CDR3 runs 16 residues. Trimming removed 4 bases from V and 0 bases from J, with 16 bases in between. CDR3 in amino acids: CASSYPGTPVSYEQYF. The CDR3 DNA follows: TGTGCCAGCAGCTACCCCGGGACACCGGTCTCCTACGAGCAGTACTTC.

This clone was recorded a few times. The V gene is TRBV30, the J gene TRBJ1-2; 7 nucleotides match TRBD1. The CDR3 spans 13 residues. The V gene's germline CDR1 is GTSNPN and CDR2 SVGIG (reference sequence). V gave up 4 bases and J gave up 4 bases; unmatched junction bases: 6. Here the CDR3 reads CAWNRDSFYGYTF. The CDR3 region has the DNA TGTGCCTGGAACCGGGACAGCTTCTATGGCTACACCTTC.

The chain joins TRBV9 to TRBJ1-4, with D possibly matching TRBD1 (5 bases). V was pared by 0 bases and J by 7 bases, with 13 bases between. Germline V lookup: CDR1 SGDLS, CDR2 YYNGEE. The length of the CDR3 is 15 residues. The CDR3 DNA reads TGTGCCAGCAGCGTAGCGGGAGGGGCGAGTGAAAAACTGTTTTTT. Translation: CASSVAGGASEKLFF.

This chain uses TRBV6-6 with TRBJ2-2, with D unresolved. CDR1 and CDR2 (germline): MNHNY, SVGAGI (reference sequence). There are 14 residues in the CDR3. The V and J ends lost 2 bases and 8 bases respectively, with 12 bases between them. The CDR3 loop reads CASSYGQATGELFF. The CDR3 region has the DNA TGTGCCAGCAGTTACGGTCAAGCCACTGGGGAGCTGTTTTTT.

The chain uses TRBV27 and TRBJ2-3; tentatively, D is TRBD1 (6 bases). The germline gives CDR1 MNHEY, CDR2 SMNVEV (reference sequence). CDR3 length: 15 amino acids. Trimming stripped 2 bases from V and 6 bases from J, with 15 bases between. The CDR3: CASSLREGVLDTQYF. The CDR3 nucleotides read TGTGCCAGCAGTTTACGAGAGGGGGTCCTCGATACGCAGTATTTT.

The genes are TRBV5-4 and TRBJ1-4; TRBD1 agrees at 9 bases. CDR1 is SGHNT, CDR2 YYREEE, per germline (reference sequence). V dropped 4 bases and J dropped 3; count of bases not matched to a gene: 7. The CDR3 totals 16 residues. The CDR3 sequence: CASSTRQGGPNEKLFF. CDR3 sequence (DNA): TGTGCCAGCAGCACCCGACAGGGGGGTCCTAATGAAAAACTGTTTTTT.

This clone was observed a handful of times. The genes are TRBV7-2 and TRBJ1-2; D is perhaps TRBD1 (5 bases). V was trimmed by 4 bases and J by 6 bases, leaving 15 bases between them. CDR1 is SGHTA, CDR2 FQGNSA, per germline. The CDR3 totals 14 residues. The CDR3 DNA reads as TGTGCCAGCAGCTGGAAGGTGGGGCCCCATGGCTACACCTTC. This gives the protein CASSWKVGPHGYTF.

This chain connects TRBV11-3 to TRBJ2-5; D is undetermined. The CDR3 covers 14 residues. V was clipped by 1 base and J by 3 bases, with 9 bases between them. Germline V gene lookup returns CDR1 SGHNT and CDR2 YENEEA. This CDR3 reads CASSLGYSEETQYF. Written as DNA, the CDR3 is TGTGCCAGCAGCTTAGGGTACTCCGAAGAGACCCAGTACTTC. The full variable domain, in which reference TRBV11-3 and TRBJ2-5 provide the parts outside the CDR3, is EAGVVQSPRYKIIEKKQPVAFWCNPISGHNTLYWYLQNLGQGPELLIRYENEEAVDDSQLPKDRFSAERLKGVDSTLKIQPAELGDSAVYLCASSLGYSEETQYFGPGTRLLVL.

The J gene is TRBJ2-2, the V gene TRBV30, with D possibly matching TRBD1 (5 bases). Germline V gives CDR1 GTSNPN, CDR2 SVGIG (reference sequence). The ends were cut back, 0 bases at V and 4 bases at J, with 12 bases in the middle. The CDR3 extends over 15 amino acids. The CDR3 region is CAWSVSRVGTGELFF. DNA of the CDR3: TGTGCCTGGAGTGTATCCAGGGTTGGCACCGGGGAGCTGTTTTTT.

This chain uses TRBV5-1 with TRBJ2-5; D might be TRBD1 (6 bases). The germline gives CDR1 SGHRS, CDR2 YFSETQ. Between the trimmed V and J ends, which lost 5 bases and 5 bases, there was a span of 13 bases. The CDR3 loop spans 13 amino acids. This CDR3 reads CASRTGTGETQYF. In DNA, the CDR3 is TGCGCCAGCAGAACAGGGACGGGGGAGACCCAGTACTTC.

This clone has a handful of counts. The V gene is TRBV5-1, the J gene TRBJ2-3, with D possibly TRBD1 on 5 matching bases. Germline lookup yields CDR1 SGHRS and CDR2 YFSETQ. This CDR3 spans 13 amino acids. The V end was cut by 5 bases, the J end by 3 bases, with 10 bases between. CDR3 nucleotide sequence: TGCGCCAGCAGACGTAGGGGAACAGATACGCAGTATTTT. It codes for CASRRRGTDTQYF.

The gene calls are TRBV11-2 and TRBJ2-7; no definite D call. CDR3 length: 12 amino acids. The germline V gene has CDR1 SGHAT and CDR2 FQNNGV. V lost 3 bases, J lost 4 bases, and 7 bases lay in between. The CDR3 DNA reads as TGTGCCAGCAGCTTTACATCTTACGAGCAGTACTTC. Its translation is CASSFTSYEQYF.

The V and J genes are TRBV7-2 and TRBJ2-1; D is ambiguous. V lost 5 bases and J lost 0, with 8 bases in between. CDR1 is SGHTA and CDR2 is FQGNSA in the germline V gene. This CDR3 comprises 14 residues. The CDR3 nucleotides are TGTGCCAGCAGCCCACGAGGCTCCTACAATGAGCAGTTCTTC. Translated: CASSPRGSYNEQFF.

This chain links TRBV29-1 with TRBJ2-5; 7 nucleotides line up with TRBD2. This CDR3 is 12 amino acids long. Germline CDR1 reads SQVTM; CDR2 reads ANQGSEA. The V gene end was trimmed by 4 bases and the J gene end by 5 bases; junction bases not matched to a gene: 4. The CDR3, as DNA: TGCAGCGTTGGTGGGGGAGGGGAGACCCAGTACTTC. Its protein is CSVGGGGETQYF.

A few counts support this clone. The chain employs TRBV10-3 and TRBJ2-7, with D possibly being TRBD1 (6 bases). In germline, CDR1 is ENHRY, CDR2 SYGVKD. CDR3 length equals 13 residues. Trimming left V 4 bases short and J 5 bases short, with 12 bases between. For the CDR3, the DNA is TGTGCCATCAGTGCAGGGGACAAAGACGAGCAGTACTTC. Its protein is CAISAGDKDEQYF.

This clone was counted between two and nine times. This chain connects TRBV7-6 to TRBJ2-2, with TRBD1 matching 7 bases. The germline CDR1 and CDR2 sequences are SGHVS and FNYEAQ. The CDR3 is 15 residues long. The V and J ends lost 3 bases and 3 bases, in that order; junction bases with no gene match: 4. For the CDR3, the DNA is TGTGCCAGCAGCTTTGGACAGGACTACACCGGGGAGCTGTTTTTT. This gives the protein CASSFGQDYTGELFF.

CDR3 sequence (DNA): TGTGCCAGCAGCTTACGGGGGATTGATCAGCCCCAGCATTTT. Protein product: CASSLRGIDQPQHF. The rearrangement links TRBV7-2 to TRBJ1-5, with D possibly being TRBD1 (5 bases). Looked up from germline, CDR1 is SGHTA and CDR2 is FQGNSA. Between the trimmed V and J ends, which lost 2 bases and 5 bases, there was a span of 10 bases. The CDR3 covers 14 residues.

This sequence joins TRBV28 and TRBJ2-7, with D tentatively TRBD1 (6 bases). V lost 5 bases and J 4 bases, leaving 12 bases between the germline ends. Germline lookup yields CDR1 MDHEN and CDR2 SYDVKM. The CDR3 is 13 residues long. The CDR3 DNA reads as TGTGCCAGCAGTATAGGACAGAGTTACGAGCAGTACTTC. Translating it yields CASSIGQSYEQYF.

This chain connects TRBV7-2 to TRBJ2-5; TRBD2 aligns across 7 bases. Germline assignment: CDR1 SGHTA and CDR2 FQGNSA. Trimming removed 6 bases from V and 9 bases from J; junction bases left unmatched: 7. This CDR3 is 12 amino acids long. The DNA for the CDR3 is TGTGCCAGCAGTCATGAACGGGAGGCCCAGTACTTC. Translation gives CASSHEREAQYF.

The chain carries TRBV29-1 and TRBJ2-1, with TRBD2 matching over 10 bases. J lost 7 bases, V lost 6 bases, and 12 bases had no gene match. Germline V gene lookup returns CDR1 SQVTM and CDR2 ANQGSEA. The CDR3 consists of 15 residues. The CDR3 coding sequence is TGCAGCGTGCGGGGGGTAGCGGGGGGCAGGAATGAGCAGTTCTTC. Protein product: CSVRGVAGGRNEQFF.

The table lists this clone with many counts. V and J are TRBV7-6 and TRBJ2-5, with TRBD2 matching 7 bases. The germline gives CDR1 SGHVS, CDR2 FNYEAQ. The CDR3 runs 14 residues. After removal of 1 base from V and 4 bases from J, the junction contained 3 bases not matched to a gene. The CDR3 reads CASSLGTSGETQYF. CDR3 in DNA: TGTGCCAGCAGCTTAGGGACTAGTGGAGAGACCCAGTACTTC.